The 4 T cell receptor beta chains listed next were all sequenced from one sample in a study of CD8+ T cells in alopecia areata. Extracted RNA was reverse transcribed into cDNA, the sequencing template. Some clones are missing from TCRdb's copy, which holds only in-frame ones; the method was immunoSEQ multiplex PCR. This sample has about 74,000 clones, with roughly 30% found just once. Treatment defined: oral pan-JAK inhibitor, 5-10 mg twice daily. Sequenced material: CD8+ T cells sorted from blood, taken at week 4, from a patient treated with tofacitinib. These receptors were taken from a human donor with alopecia areata.

This clone was counted at least ten times. The chain joins TRBV5-1 to TRBJ2-7; TRBD1 matches at 10 bases. Germline V gene sequence: CDR1 SGHRS, CDR2 YFSETQ. There are 13 residues in the CDR3. V shed 3 bases, J shed 5 bases, and the junction held 2 bases outside the gene matches. CDR3 in DNA: TGCGCCAGCAGCTCCGGGACAGGGGACGAGCAGTACTTC. This translates into CASSSGTGDEQYF.

The table lists this clone with a few counts. The chain is built from TRBV29-1 and TRBJ2-1; 8 nucleotides line up with TRBD2. The CDR3 loop spans 13 amino acids. After removal of 7 bases from V and 9 bases from J, the junction contained 11 bases not matched to a gene. The germline V gene has CDR1 SQVTM and CDR2 ANQGSEA. As DNA, the CDR3 is TGCAGCGCTCCGGGACTAGTGGTTTTTGAGCAGTTCTTC. This codes for CSAPGLVVFEQFF.

The rearrangement uses TRBV4-1 and TRBJ2-3; TRBD2 matches 7 bases. The CDR3 sequence is 15 residues long. With V trimmed by 3 bases and J by 4 bases, 7 bases remained unmatched. From germline, CDR1 is MGHRA and CDR2 YSYEKL. Written as DNA, the CDR3 is TGCGCCAGCAGCCAGGTTGGCGGGAGATCAGATACGCAGTATTTT. Translating it yields CASSQVGGRSDTQYF.

V is TRBV6-5 and J is TRBJ1-2; D remains unclear. Deletions cut 2 bases from V and 0 bases from J, with 13 bases between. Germline V gives CDR1 MNHEY, CDR2 SVGAGI. The CDR3 contains 16 residues. DNA of the CDR3: TGTGCCAGCAGTTACCTCCCGGCGGGAGCTAACTATGGCTACACCTTC. Translated, it gives CASSYLPAGANYGYTF.